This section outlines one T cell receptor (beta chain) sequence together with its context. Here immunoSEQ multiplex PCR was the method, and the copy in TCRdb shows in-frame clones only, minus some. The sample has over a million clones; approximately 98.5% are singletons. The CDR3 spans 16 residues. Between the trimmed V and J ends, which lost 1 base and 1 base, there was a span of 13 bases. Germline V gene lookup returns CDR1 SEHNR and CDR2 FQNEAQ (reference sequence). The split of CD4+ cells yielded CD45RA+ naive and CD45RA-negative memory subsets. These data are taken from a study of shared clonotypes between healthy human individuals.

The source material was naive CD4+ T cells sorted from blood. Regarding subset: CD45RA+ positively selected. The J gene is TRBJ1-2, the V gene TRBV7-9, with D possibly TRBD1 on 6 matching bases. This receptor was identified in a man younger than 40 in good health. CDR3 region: CASSLERRQVNYGYTF. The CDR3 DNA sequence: TGTGCCAGCAGCTTAGAGAGGAGACAGGTTAACTATGGCTACACCTTC. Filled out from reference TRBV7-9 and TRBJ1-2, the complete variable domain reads DTGVSQNPRHKITKRGQNVTFRCDPISEHNRLYWYRQTLGQGPEFLTYFQNEAQLEKSRLLSDRFSAERPKGSFSTLEIQRTEQGDSAMYLCASSLERRQVNYGYTFGSGTRLTVV.